The rows below give T cell receptor beta chains drawn from one sample of a study of CD8 T cells in ankylosing spondylitis. TCRdb re-called the 5' RACE reads through MiXCR, storing one row per CDR3 protein. The repertoire holds nearly 350,000 distinct CDR3 sequences, with roughly 14% as singletons. The sequencing sample was made of blood, either unsorted or a sorted T cell fraction (not recorded which). The receptors shown here come from a male donor with ankylosing spondylitis or in good health (not recorded which). CDR3s include the opening cysteine and the closing phenylalanine or tryptophan. D genes are given only for firm matches. A clone size is listed for some rows: how often the clone was seen (once, few, many), or a class if it is expanded.

clone size: NA
D gene: TRBD1
V gene: TRBV6-1
J gene: TRBJ1-3
CDR3 length: 15
CDR3 DNA: TGTGCCAGCAGAGGGGACAGGACCTCTGGAAACACCATATATTTT
CDR3 protein: CASRGDRTSGNTIYF

clone size: NA
D gene: NA
V gene: TRBV3-1
J gene: TRBJ1-3
CDR3 length: 17
CDR3 DNA: TGTGCCAGCAGCCGAATTAGACAGGCCCTCTCTGGAAACACCATATATTTT
CDR3 protein: CASSRIRQALSGNTIYF

clone size: few
D gene: NA
V gene: TRBV20-1
J gene: TRBJ2-7
CDR3 length: 11
CDR3 DNA: TGCAGTGCTAACCGGGGGAGCGAGCAGTACTTC
CDR3 protein: CSANRGSEQYF

clone size: NA
D gene: TRBD1
V gene: TRBV29-1
J gene: TRBJ2-1
CDR3 length: 11
CDR3 DNA: TGCAGCGTGGGGGGACAGGGGGCGAGGTTCTTC
CDR3 protein: CSVGGQGARFF

clone size: few
D gene: NA
V gene: TRBV19
J gene: TRBJ1-1
CDR3 length: 12
CDR3 DNA: TGTGCCAGTAGTAACAGGGACACTGAAGCTTTCTTT
CDR3 protein: CASSNRDTEAFF

clone size: NA
D gene: NA
V gene: TRBV18
J gene: TRBJ2-7
CDR3 length: 12
CDR3 DNA: TGTGCCAGCTCCCCTGAACAGTACGAGCAGTACTTC
CDR3 protein: CASSPEQYEQYF

clone size: NA
D gene: TRBD2
V gene: TRBV6-2/TRBV6-3
J gene: TRBJ2-3
CDR3 length: 15
CDR3 DNA: TGTGCCAGCGGAAGACTAGCGGGGGCTCCAGATACGCAGTATTTT
CDR3 protein: CASGRLAGAPDTQYF

clone size: few
D gene: TRBD2
V gene: TRBV2
J gene: TRBJ2-1
CDR3 length: 15
CDR3 DNA: TGTGCCAGCACCCCTAGGACTAGCGGGGACAATGAGCAGTTCTTC
CDR3 protein: CASTPRTSGDNEQFF

clone size: NA
D gene: TRBD2
V gene: TRBV3-1
J gene: TRBJ2-5
CDR3 length: 14
CDR3 DNA: TGTGCCAGCAGCCTTCGACTAGCGCAAGAGACCCAGTACTTC
CDR3 protein: CASSLRLAQETQYF

clone size: NA
D gene: NA
V gene: TRBV14
J gene: TRBJ2-1
CDR3 length: 16
CDR3 DNA: TGTGCCAGCAGTCGGTCCCTTTATGGTCGGGGCAATGAGCAGTTCTTC
CDR3 protein: CASSRSLYGRGNEQFF

clone size: few
D gene: NA
V gene: TRBV7-9
J gene: TRBJ2-3
CDR3 length: 13
CDR3 DNA: TGTGCCAGCAGACAGGGATCCGCGGATACGCAGTATTTT
CDR3 protein: CASRQGSADTQYF

clone size: NA
D gene: TRBD1
V gene: TRBV15
J gene: TRBJ2-7
CDR3 length: 18
CDR3 DNA: TGTGCCACCAGCAGAGATCTCATATGGGTCAGGGGGAGCTACGAGCAGTACTTC
CDR3 protein: CATSRDLIWVRGSYEQYF

clone size: NA
D gene: TRBD2
V gene: TRBV5-1
J gene: TRBJ2-2
CDR3 length: 15
CDR3 DNA: TGCGCCAGCAGCTTGCCTAGCGGGAAGTTGGGGGAGCTGTTTTTT
CDR3 protein: CASSLPSGKLGELFF

clone size: NA
D gene: TRBD2
V gene: TRBV5-1
J gene: TRBJ2-1
CDR3 length: 16
CDR3 DNA: TGCGCCAGCAGCCCGGGGGGGACTAGCGGCATGGGGGAGCAGTTCTTC
CDR3 protein: CASSPGGTSGMGEQFF

clone size: few
D gene: TRBD2
V gene: TRBV12-3/TRBV12-4
J gene: TRBJ2-2
CDR3 length: 15
CDR3 DNA: TGTGCCAGCAGTTACCTAGCGGGGGCCACCGGGGAGCTGTTTTTT
CDR3 protein: CASSYLAGATGELFF

clone size: few
D gene: TRBD1
V gene: TRBV28
J gene: TRBJ2-3
CDR3 length: 14
CDR3 DNA: TGTGCCAGCAGCTCGGGACAGGGGAGCGATACGCAGTATTTT
CDR3 protein: CASSSGQGSDTQYF

clone size: NA
D gene: NA
V gene: TRBV7-2
J gene: TRBJ1-1
CDR3 length: 14
CDR3 DNA: TGTGCCAGCAGCTTCCAGGGGTGGAACACTGAAGCTTTCTTT
CDR3 protein: CASSFQGWNTEAFF

clone size: few
D gene: TRBD1
V gene: TRBV25-1
J gene: TRBJ2-2
CDR3 length: 17
CDR3 DNA: TGTGCCAGCAGTGAATTGGGACAGAAGACGAACACCGGGGAGCTGTTTTTT
CDR3 protein: CASSELGQKTNTGELFF

clone size: few
D gene: TRBD1
V gene: TRBV3-1
J gene: TRBJ2-2
CDR3 length: 16
CDR3 DNA: TGTGCCAGCAGCCAAGATCGACAGGGGGCATCCGGGGAGCTGTTTTTT
CDR3 protein: CASSQDRQGASGELFF

clone size: few
D gene: TRBD2
V gene: TRBV4-1
J gene: TRBJ2-3
CDR3 length: 17
CDR3 DNA: TGCGCCAGCAGCCAGACTGAGGGGACTAGCGGGGCGAATACGCAGTATTTT
CDR3 protein: CASSQTEGTSGANTQYF

clone size: few
D gene: TRBD2
V gene: TRBV19
J gene: TRBJ2-3
CDR3 length: 15
CDR3 DNA: TGTGCCAGTAGTATTGCGGGAGGGCCCACAGATACGCAGTATTTT
CDR3 protein: CASSIAGGPTDTQYF

clone size: few
D gene: TRBD1
V gene: TRBV5-1
J gene: TRBJ1-1
CDR3 length: 15
CDR3 DNA: TGCGCCAGCAGCTCTTTACAGGGGATGAACACTGAAGCTTTCTTT
CDR3 protein: CASSSLQGMNTEAFF

clone size: many
D gene: NA
V gene: TRBV6-1
J gene: TRBJ1-3
CDR3 length: 15
CDR3 DNA: TGTGCCAGCAGTGAATCGACCCGCTCTGGAAACACCATATATTTT
CDR3 protein: CASSESTRSGNTIYF

clone size: NA
D gene: TRBD1
V gene: TRBV7-2
J gene: TRBJ1-1
CDR3 length: 17
CDR3 DNA: TGTGCCAGCAGCCGTGGACGACAGGGGGGGGTGAGCACTGAAGCTTTCTTT
CDR3 protein: CASSRGRQGGVSTEAFF

clone size: few
D gene: NA
V gene: TRBV7-9
J gene: TRBJ1-1
CDR3 length: 13
CDR3 DNA: TGTGCCAGCAGATCTAACAGTAACACTGAAGCTTTCTTT
CDR3 protein: CASRSNSNTEAFF

clone size: NA
D gene: NA
V gene: TRBV10-3
J gene: TRBJ2-2
CDR3 length: 16
CDR3 DNA: TGTGCCATCAGGCCACGGACGGCCTCGAACACCGGGGAGCTGTTTTTT
CDR3 protein: CAIRPRTASNTGELFF

clone size: NA
D gene: TRBD1
V gene: TRBV3-1
J gene: TRBJ1-4
CDR3 length: 19
CDR3 DNA: TGTGCCAGCAGCCAAGATCTTGGGGACAGGGGCCCCCTTCCTGAAAAACTGTTTTTT
CDR3 protein: CASSQDLGDRGPLPEKLFF

clone size: NA
D gene: TRBD2
V gene: TRBV20-1
J gene: TRBJ2-7
CDR3 length: 15
CDR3 DNA: TGCAGTGCTAGAGGGCTGCAGCGGGGGTCCTACGAGCAGTACTTC
CDR3 protein: CSARGLQRGSYEQYF

clone size: NA
D gene: NA
V gene: TRBV5-1
J gene: TRBJ2-3
CDR3 length: 17
CDR3 DNA: TGCGCCAGCAGCTTCCTCGACCACACACCCTCACTAGATACGCAGTATTTT
CDR3 protein: CASSFLDHTPSLDTQYF

clone size: many
D gene: NA
V gene: TRBV12-3/TRBV12-4
J gene: TRBJ2-5
CDR3 length: 13
CDR3 DNA: TGTGCCAGCAGTTTAACTAGACGGGAGACCCAGTACTTC
CDR3 protein: CASSLTRRETQYF

clone size: NA
D gene: TRBD1
V gene: TRBV6-1
J gene: TRBJ2-1
CDR3 length: 15
CDR3 DNA: TGTGCCAGCAGAGAGTCCGGGACAGGGTCCAATGAGCAGTTCTTC
CDR3 protein: CASRESGTGSNEQFF

clone size: few
D gene: NA
V gene: TRBV12-3/TRBV12-4
J gene: TRBJ2-3
CDR3 length: 12
CDR3 DNA: TGTGCCAGCAGCCCGCTATGGGATACGCAGTATTTT
CDR3 protein: CASSPLWDTQYF

clone size: NA
D gene: NA
V gene: TRBV6-1
J gene: TRBJ2-1
CDR3 length: 13
CDR3 DNA: TGTGCCAGCAGCCCCCAGAGCCCGGGAGAGCAGTTCTTC
CDR3 protein: CASSPQSPGEQFF

clone size: NA
D gene: NA
V gene: TRBV3-1
J gene: TRBJ1-3
CDR3 length: 13
CDR3 DNA: TGTGCCAGCAGCCAAGCAGGGGAGAACACCATATATTTT
CDR3 protein: CASSQAGENTIYF

clone size: NA
D gene: TRBD2
V gene: TRBV20-1
J gene: TRBJ2-5
CDR3 length: 17
CDR3 DNA: TGCTGTGCTAGAGACGGACTAGCGGGGGGGTACCAAGAGACCCAGTACTTC
CDR3 protein: CCARDGLAGGYQETQYF

clone size: NA
D gene: NA
V gene: TRBV20-1
J gene: TRBJ2-1
CDR3 length: 16
CDR3 DNA: TGCAGTCTACGCGTGGCCCAGGGAGCTGCCTACAATGAGCAGTTCTTC
CDR3 protein: CSLRVAQGAAYNEQFF

clone size: few
D gene: NA
V gene: TRBV4-2
J gene: TRBJ1-1
CDR3 length: 13
CDR3 DNA: TGTGCCAGCAGCCGGGTGGAGGGCATAGAAGCTTTCTTT
CDR3 protein: CASSRVEGIEAFF

clone size: NA
D gene: NA
V gene: TRBV7-2
J gene: TRBJ1-6
CDR3 length: 13
CDR3 DNA: TGTGCCAGCAGCTTAACAGGGAAAACACCCCTCCACTTT
CDR3 protein: CASSLTGKTPLHF

clone size: NA
D gene: NA
V gene: TRBV5-1
J gene: TRBJ1-1
CDR3 length: 14
CDR3 DNA: TGCGCCAGCAGCTTGGCCTCTGTGAATGCTGAAGCTTTCTTT
CDR3 protein: CASSLASVNAEAFF

clone size: NA
D gene: TRBD1
V gene: TRBV20-1
J gene: TRBJ2-5
CDR3 length: 13
CDR3 DNA: TGCAGTGCCAGCCGAGGGGGCGTGCAGACCCAGTACTTC
CDR3 protein: CSASRGGVQTQYF

clone size: many
D gene: NA
V gene: TRBV20-1
J gene: TRBJ2-3
CDR3 length: 12
CDR3 DNA: TGCAGTGCTAAGACTAGTCCCGATACGCAGTATTTT
CDR3 protein: CSAKTSPDTQYF

clone size: many
D gene: TRBD1
V gene: TRBV12-3/TRBV12-4
J gene: TRBJ1-1
CDR3 length: 14
CDR3 DNA: TGTGCCAGCAGTCCCCGGACAGGGCCAACTGAAGCTTTCTTT
CDR3 protein: CASSPRTGPTEAFF

clone size: many
D gene: TRBD1
V gene: TRBV11-2
J gene: TRBJ2-7
CDR3 length: 15
CDR3 DNA: TGTGCCAGCAGCAAGGACAGGGGGATCTCCTACGAGCAGTACTTC
CDR3 protein: CASSKDRGISYEQYF

clone size: once
D gene: NA
V gene: TRBV12-3/TRBV12-4
J gene: TRBJ2-3
CDR3 length: 14
CDR3 DNA: TGTGCCAGCAGTTTGGCCCCACGAGGGGATACGCAGTATTTT
CDR3 protein: CASSLAPRGDTQYF

clone size: NA
D gene: NA
V gene: TRBV20-1
J gene: TRBJ1-4
CDR3 length: 15
CDR3 DNA: TGCAGTGCTAGAGGAGGAAAGGGGTCTAATGAAAAACTGTTTTTT
CDR3 protein: CSARGGKGSNEKLFF